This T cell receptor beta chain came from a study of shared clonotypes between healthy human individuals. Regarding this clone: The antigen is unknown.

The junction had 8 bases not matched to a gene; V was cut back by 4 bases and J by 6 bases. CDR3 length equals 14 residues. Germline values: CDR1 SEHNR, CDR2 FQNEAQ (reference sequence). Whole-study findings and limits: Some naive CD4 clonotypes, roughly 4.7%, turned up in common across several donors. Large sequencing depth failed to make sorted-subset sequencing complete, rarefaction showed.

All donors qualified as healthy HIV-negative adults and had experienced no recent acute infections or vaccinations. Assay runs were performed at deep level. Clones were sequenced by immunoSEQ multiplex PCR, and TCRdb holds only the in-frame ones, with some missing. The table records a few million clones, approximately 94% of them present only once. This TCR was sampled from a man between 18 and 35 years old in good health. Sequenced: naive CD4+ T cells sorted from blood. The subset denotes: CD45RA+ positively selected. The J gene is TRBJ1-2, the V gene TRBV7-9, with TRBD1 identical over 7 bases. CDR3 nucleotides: TGTGCCAGCAGCTCGGGGACGACAGGGAATGGCTACACCTTC. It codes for CASSSGTTGNGYTF.